This paragraph reports one TCR beta chain. What it recognizes is unknown. This sample stems from a study of T cells in localized non-small cell lung cancer. Findings and limits, study-wide: Uninvolved nearby lung showed the greatest T cell clonality, exceeding that found in tumor.

Germline loops: CDR1 MNHGY, CDR2 SAAAGT. The V gene lost 5 bases and the J gene lost 0 bases, with 17 bases spanning the gap. The CDR3 spans 17 residues. Assay: immunoSEQ multiplex PCR; the TCRdb copy retains only in-frame clones and omits some. The repertoire consists of about 1,500 clones, with approximately 30% occurring once and the leading ten covering 20% to 25%. This TCR was recovered from a man aged 40-75 years with stage II squamous cell lung carcinoma. V usage is TRBV6-8 and J usage is TRBJ1-5, with a tentative D call TRBD1 (5 bases). Specimen: normal lung tissue next to the tumor, collected before any cancer treatment. This CDR3 reads CASSLRGGINSNQPQHF. The CDR3 bases are TGTGCCAGCAGTCTACGGGGCGGCATCAATAGCAATCAGCCCCAGCATTTT.